This TCR beta chain was obtained from a study of human T cells and chemical hapten exposure (dated by TCRdb to 2020 to 2023). About the study as a whole: For sensitization, 2% DPC in acetone was applied to a roughly 2 cm by roughly 2 cm area of upper inner arm skin. Throughout the study period of around 25 weeks, patients also received therapeutic DPC doses to the scalp every week. Patch testing on the upper back used Finn chambers containing 0.01% DPC, with scoring done after 6 days according to International Contact Dermatitis Research Group standards. The patient cohort, mostly female, included alopecia areata with under or over 50% scalp involvement, alopecia totalis and alopecia universalis. Libraries were pooled for sequencing, and variation in per-sample TCR yields was attributed mainly to small differences in library volumes within the pool. This study followed changes in the peripheral blood TCR repertoire in vivo during primary and secondary sensitization of alopecia patients to the hapten diphenylcyclopropenone (DPC). Blood samples were taken from patients before sensitization (week 0) and then at 2, 6 and about 24 weeks after DPC sensitization. For TCR sequencing, blood came from some 31 alopecia patients at anywhere from one to four time points (pre-sensitization, 2, 6 and 24 weeks). The paper as a whole reports these results and caveats: DPC sensitization did not change the number of TCRs with a frequency above 1 in 1000, and there was no evidence of changes in global repertoire structure. Repeated subsampling changed both the strength of the expansion versus patch-test correlation and the threshold at which the correlation became significant. Because every patient had alopecia, a presumed autoimmune disease, the patients' immune response might differ from that of healthy individuals. The number of PT1 expanded TCRs positively correlated with patch test score, significant at thresholds 8, 16 and 32 but not 4. Expanded TCRs formed significantly more large CDR3 similarity clusters than pre-sensitization or healthy control sets, consistent with antigen-driven responses.

The germline V gene gives CDR1 as MNHEY and CDR2 as SVGAGI. Trimmed from V: 5 bases; trimmed from J: 10 bases; junction bases lacking a gene match: 7. The CDR3 measures 14 amino acids from cysteine to phenylalanine. Only CDR3 DNA is held: 42 bases, read in frame from base 1. This clonotype was seen a few times. There is no known antigen for this receptor. No base quality information exists; no much larger clone differs at one position. Sample time point, as interpreted from the label and publication: pre-sensitization, week 0. The treatment or condition label here, explained by the study, means: therapeutic diphenylcyclopropenone sensitization with weekly scalp DPC. At every patch-test visit, the blood draw took place before the patch test was put on. Eligible patients were aged 18 to 70, diagnosed with alopecia, deemed suitable for DPC therapy, and excluded if pregnant. Total RNA was isolated from unfractionated whole blood collected in Tempus Blood RNA tubes.

The library came from RACE. These reads were obtained on a NextSeq 500. Library preparation attached unique molecular identifiers to individual cDNA molecules for quantitative, reproducible TCR counting. Both TCR alpha and TCR beta chains were sequenced from each blood RNA sample. On the study's bioinformatics: A median of about 100,000 TCRs per sample was observed, with a range of 23,224 to 690,600. The Decombinator software suite was used to annotate V, J and CDR3 in the TCR reads. Every sample was subsampled to the same number of TCRs (28,000) for the PS versus PT1 abundance plots. Expanded TCRs were defined as absent before sensitization and observed at least eight times at the 2-week time point. TCRdb reprocessing: public reads trimmed at Q25 with fastp, clones called with MiXCR, in-frame beta chains kept. CDR3 protein duplicates are merged, each entry listing the most common genes and DNA. Clone size and V and J calls follow TCRdb, not the original study. For this sample there are around 300,000 distinct CDR3 sequences; roughly 7.7% appear just once. Of the sample, 1.2% is held by the ten largest clones.

This specimen consisted of whole blood, obtained in connection with sensitization to the hapten diphenylcyclopropenone (DPC). This receptor was identified in a young man with alopecia areata. Some clones in this sample may be carry-over from other donors' samples. Recombination linked TRBV6-5 to TRBJ1-6; 8 nucleotides in the junction match TRBD1. The CDR3 reads CASSPTGVYSPLHF. The nucleotides are TGTGCCAGCAGTCCGACAGGGGTATACTCACCCCTCCACTTT.